Below, 14 T cell receptor beta chains from the same sample are listed, as sequenced in a study of shared clonotypes between healthy human individuals. Some clones are missing from TCRdb's copy, which holds only in-frame ones; the method was immunoSEQ multiplex PCR. Among 2 million to 3 million clones, over 85% were seen once, and the ten largest hold 0.36%. The sequenced sample consisted of naive CD4+ T cells from PBMCs. Regarding subset: CD45RA+ positively selected. These receptor sequences come from a man younger than 35 in good health. Some clones in this sample may be carry-over from other donors' samples.

V gene TRBV5-1 combines with J gene TRBJ2-7; 9 bases match TRBD2. The CDR3 is 16 amino acids. Germline CDR1 and CDR2: SGHRS and YFSETQ. V dropped 2 bases and J dropped 2; count of bases not matched to a gene: 8. In nucleotides, the CDR3 is TGCGCCAGCAGCTTCGAGACTAGCGGAACGCCCTACGAGCAGTACTTC. As protein: CASSFETSGTPYEQYF.

The chain joins TRBV5-4 to TRBJ2-2; TRBD2 might be the D (5 bases). Germline V gene sequence: CDR1 SGHNT, CDR2 YYREEE (reference sequence). This CDR3 has 14 residues. V gave up 6 bases and J gave up 7 bases, with 16 bases separating them. As DNA, the CDR3 is TGTGCCAGCACCACCGACTATACGGGCGGGGAGCTGTTTTTT. It specifies CASTTDYTGGELFF.

A remark on this clone: Additional DNA sequences in this sample encode the identical CDR3. V is TRBV18 and J is TRBJ2-5; no clear D gene. The germline V gene has CDR1 KGHSH and CDR2 LQKENI. Trimming pared 3 bases from V and 4 bases from J, leaving 3 bases between. The CDR3 covers 11 residues. For the CDR3, the DNA is TGTGCCAGCTCACCGTTAGAGACCCAGTACTTC. Residues: CASSPLETQYF.

This sequence joins TRBV7-6 and TRBJ2-1; TRBD2 aligns across 14 bases. This CDR3 is built from 16 residues. The ends lost 5 bases at V and 5 bases at J; junction bases unmatched: 5. Germline V gene sequence: CDR1 SGHVS, CDR2 FNYEAQ. CDR3 protein: CASSGLAGGLNNEQFF. The DNA for the CDR3 is TGTGCCAGCAGCGGACTAGCGGGGGGACTCAACAATGAGCAGTTCTTC.

The rearrangement links TRBV6-1 to TRBJ1-2; 7 bases are shared with TRBD1. This CDR3 spans 12 amino acids. The germline V gene encodes CDR1 MNHNS and CDR2 SASEGT. Trimming took 11 bases from V and 4 from J; bases not matched to a gene: 7. The DNA for the CDR3 is TGTGCCGGAGGAGACAGGGCCTATGGCTACACCTTC. It codes for CAGGDRAYGYTF.

The gene calls are TRBV28 and TRBJ2-7; D may correspond to TRBD1 or TRBD2 (5 bases each). Germline V gene sequence: CDR1 MDHEN, CDR2 SYDVKM. V lost 6 bases and J lost 3, with 21 bases in between. This CDR3 comprises 16 residues. CDR3 amino acids: CASSPGWGTLRYEQYF. The CDR3 DNA follows: TGTGCCAGCAGCCCGGGGTGGGGGACGCTCCGCTACGAGCAGTACTTC. The variable domain in full, completed from reference TRBV28 and TRBJ2-7, reads DVKVTQSSRYLVKRTGEKVFLECVQDMDHENMFWYRQDPGLGLRLIYFSYDVKMKEKGDIPEGYSVSREKKERFSLILESASTNQTSMYLCASSPGWGTLRYEQYFGPGTRLTVT.

V and J are TRBV7-9 and TRBJ2-7, with a tentative D call TRBD2 (6 bases). V lost 6 bases and J 7 bases, leaving 16 bases between the germline ends. CDR1 is SEHNR and CDR2 is FQNEAQ in the germline V gene (reference sequence). The CDR3 has 13 residues. In DNA form, the CDR3 reads TGTGCCAGCAGTCTCCGGGACGCGGGGGAGCAGTACTTC. It specifies CASSLRDAGEQYF.

This chain uses TRBV20-1 with TRBJ1-1; D uncertain. Trimming removed 1 base from V and 9 bases from J, with 9 bases in between. Germline CDR1 reads DFQATT; CDR2 reads SNEGSKA (reference sequence). This CDR3 has 11 residues. CDR3 residues: CSARAEVKAFF. The CDR3 nucleotides are TGCAGTGCTAGAGCAGAGGTGAAAGCTTTCTTT.

Comments on this clone: The same CDR3 also results from other DNA sequences found in this sample. This chain connects TRBV28 to TRBJ1-2; 8 bases fit TRBD1. Germline CDR1 is MDHEN and CDR2 is SYDVKM. After removal of 5 bases from V and 7 bases from J, the junction contained 6 bases not matched to a gene. The CDR3 contains 13 residues. CDR3 nucleotide sequence: TGTGCCAGCAGTCTCACAGGGGGTGGTGGCTACACCTTC. Its translation: CASSLTGGGGYTF.

This clone has only a few counts. Other DNA sequences of this sample code for an identical CDR3. The V gene is TRBV7-9, the J gene TRBJ1-1; 7 bases map to TRBD1. The CDR3 covers 12 residues. CDR1 and CDR2 (germline): SEHNR, FQNEAQ (reference sequence). Trimming removed 5 bases from V and 4 bases from J; junction bases left unmatched: 1. The CDR3, as DNA: TGTGCCAGCAGCCCAGGGGGCACTGAAGCTTTCTTT. This translates into CASSPGGTEAFF.

The chain employs TRBV5-4 and TRBJ2-5; 7 bases match TRBD1. Germline assignment: CDR1 SGHNT and CDR2 YYREEE (reference sequence). With V trimmed by 2 bases and J by 5 bases, 9 bases remained unmatched. The CDR3 is 15 amino acids. CDR3 coding DNA: TGTGCCAGCAGCTTACAGGGGTCGGCGGGCGAGACCCAGTACTTC. This sequence encodes CASSLQGSAGETQYF. Using reference TRBV5-4 and TRBJ2-5 for the parts outside the CDR3, the full variable domain is ETGVTQSPTHLIKTRGQQVTLRCSSQSGHNTVSWYQQALGQGPQFIFQYYREEENGRGNFPPRFSGLQFPNYSSELNVNALELDDSALYLCASSLQGSAGETQYFGPGTRLLVL.

J is TRBJ2-1 and V is TRBV10-1; TRBD1 matches at 7 bases. The CDR3 runs to 14 residues. The V gene end was trimmed by 3 bases and the J gene end by 8 bases; junction bases not matched to a gene: 7. Germline CDR1 WNHNN, CDR2 SYGVQD (reference sequence). CDR3 loop: CASSEGGAVDEQFF. The DNA of the CDR3 is TGCGCCAGCAGTGAAGGGGGCGCTGTGGATGAGCAGTTCTTC.

Comments on this clone: Other DNA sequences in the same sample also yield this CDR3. The gene calls are TRBV2 and TRBJ2-7, with 8 bases identical to TRBD1. This CDR3 comprises 14 residues. CDR1 is SNHLY and CDR2 is FYNNEI in the germline V gene. V was clipped by 5 bases and J by 2 bases; unmatched bases: 5. The DNA of the CDR3 is TGTGCCAGCAGTTGGACAGGGCCCCCCTACGAGCAGTACTTC. As protein: CASSWTGPPYEQYF.

This rearrangement joins TRBV18 to TRBJ1-1, with 7 bases that match TRBD1. Germline V gene lookup returns CDR1 KGHSH and CDR2 LQKENI. CDR3 length: 18 residues. Germline trimming cut 0 bases from V and 1 base from J; bases unmatched to any gene: 11. CDR3 residues: CASSPPRGTEGSNTEAFF. The CDR3 coding sequence is TGTGCCAGCTCACCACCCCGTGGGACAGAGGGCTCGAACACTGAAGCTTTCTTT.